This T cell receptor beta chain was sequenced for a study of T-cell reconstitution after alpha-beta-depleted transplantation in children. The CDR3 loop spans 16 amino acids. This clonotype has a handful of counts. Researchers prepared the TCRbeta library using unique molecular identifiers, the study reports. TCRdb ran MiXCR on the PCR reads and lists one entry per CDR3 protein. This sample carries about 610,000 distinct CDR3 sequences, over 9.5% of them seen once, and the ten largest clones take 4%. The sample here was PBMCs from the stem cell graft donor, taken from the stem cell graft. This receptor was identified in a human donor who donated a stem cell graft to a child with acute myeloid leukemia. This chain connects TRBV21-1 to TRBJ1-2; the table's D call TRBD1 went unverified against the DNA. TRBV21-1 is a listed pseudogene. In DNA form, the CDR3 reads TGTGCCAGCAGCAAATACCCCTCGGAGGGCTACTATGGCTACACCTTC. This encodes CASSKYPSEGYYGYTF.